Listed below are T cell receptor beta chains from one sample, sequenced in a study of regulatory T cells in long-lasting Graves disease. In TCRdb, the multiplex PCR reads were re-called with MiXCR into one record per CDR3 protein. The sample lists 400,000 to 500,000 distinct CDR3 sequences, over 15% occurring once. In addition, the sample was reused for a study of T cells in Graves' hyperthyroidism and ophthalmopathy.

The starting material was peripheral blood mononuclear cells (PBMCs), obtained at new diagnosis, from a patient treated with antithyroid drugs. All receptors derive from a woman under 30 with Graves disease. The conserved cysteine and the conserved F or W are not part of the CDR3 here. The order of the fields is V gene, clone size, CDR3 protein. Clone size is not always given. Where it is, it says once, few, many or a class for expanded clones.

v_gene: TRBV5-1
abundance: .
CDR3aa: ASSLTGIYYEQY

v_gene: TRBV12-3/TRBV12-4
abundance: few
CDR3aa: ASSFWRSSDFQETQY

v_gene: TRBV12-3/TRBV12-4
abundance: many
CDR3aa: ASGTQGRSNTGELF

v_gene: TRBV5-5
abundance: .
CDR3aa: ASSSEWGWRSPLH

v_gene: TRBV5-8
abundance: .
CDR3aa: ASSSDGYSNQPQH

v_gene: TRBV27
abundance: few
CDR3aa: ASSSTTGGALGYT

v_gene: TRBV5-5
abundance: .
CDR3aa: AFRTGGTDTQY

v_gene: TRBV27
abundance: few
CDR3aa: ASSFGRPYEQY

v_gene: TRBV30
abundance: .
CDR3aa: AWAFGPSSYNSPLH

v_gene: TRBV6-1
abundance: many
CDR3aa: ASSRQVQETQY

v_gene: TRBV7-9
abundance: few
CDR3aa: ASSLVGAGEKLF

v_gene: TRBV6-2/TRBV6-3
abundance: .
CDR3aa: ASSRPGTSDETQY

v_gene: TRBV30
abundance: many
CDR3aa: AWGVGTGSSYEQY

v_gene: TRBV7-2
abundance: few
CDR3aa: ASSSRADTDTQY

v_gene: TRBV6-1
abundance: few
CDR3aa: ASSGDNPNYGYT

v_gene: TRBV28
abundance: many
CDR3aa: ASSIRRNYGYT

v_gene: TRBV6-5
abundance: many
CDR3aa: ASSYEHRSYEQY

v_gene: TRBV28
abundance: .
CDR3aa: ASSPAAGIYEQY

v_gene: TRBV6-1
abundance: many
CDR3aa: ASSESLDYEQY

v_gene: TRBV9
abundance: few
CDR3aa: ASSVVASGYNEQF

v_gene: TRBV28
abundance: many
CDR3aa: ASRGQGSDTGELF

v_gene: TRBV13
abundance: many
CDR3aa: ASSLAGQGDRDEQF

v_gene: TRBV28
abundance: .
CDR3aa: ASRKGGSEAF

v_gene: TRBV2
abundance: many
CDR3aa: ASNIDRGRQETQY

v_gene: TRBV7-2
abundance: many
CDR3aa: ASSVTGRSEQY

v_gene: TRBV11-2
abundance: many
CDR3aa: ASNDLRNEQF

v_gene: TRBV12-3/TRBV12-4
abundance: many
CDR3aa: ASSTRTSEDTDTQY

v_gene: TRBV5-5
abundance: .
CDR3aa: ASSLFRVDRAISYEQY

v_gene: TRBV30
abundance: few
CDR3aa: ACAPPNQPQH